This is a list of T cell receptor beta chains from one sample in a study of T cell responses to AZD1222 COVID-19 vaccine. Assay: immunoSEQ multiplex PCR; the TCRdb copy retains only in-frame clones and omits some. The table includes over 150,000 clones, roughly nine tenths detected once. This material consisted of peripheral blood, taken on day 0 of MenACWY control vaccination. These receptors were taken from an adult in good health. Each CDR3 is given with its conserved first and last residue. Each record gives: J gene, V gene, D gene, CDR3 length, CDR3 protein, CDR3 DNA. The D gene is left open where the match is weak.

j_call: TRBJ1-6; v_call: TRBV2; d_call: TRBD1; cdr3_length: 20; cdr3_aa: CASSTGTGGPRVGYNSPLHF; cdr3_nt: TGTGCCAGCAGCACCGGGACAGGGGGCCCTAGGGTCGGCTATAATTCACCCCTCCACTTT
j_call: TRBJ2-5; v_call: TRBV3-1/TRBV3-2; d_call: NA; cdr3_length: 13; cdr3_aa: CASSQVIRETQYF; cdr3_nt: TGTGCCAGCAGCCAAGTGATTAGGGAGACCCAGTACTTC
j_call: TRBJ1-1; v_call: TRBV7-2; d_call: NA; cdr3_length: 12; cdr3_aa: CASSLGPSEAFF; cdr3_nt: TGTGCCAGCAGCTTAGGACCTAGTGAAGCTTTCTTT
j_call: TRBJ1-2; v_call: TRBV6-2/TRBV6-3; d_call: NA; cdr3_length: 14; cdr3_aa: CASSLDRLNYGYTF; cdr3_nt: TGTGCCAGCAGTTTAGACAGGCTCAACTATGGCTACACCTTC
j_call: TRBJ1-2; v_call: TRBV12-3/TRBV12-4; d_call: NA; cdr3_length: 13; cdr3_aa: CASKGSFMYGYTF; cdr3_nt: TGTGCCAGCAAAGGCAGCTTCATGTATGGCTACACCTTC
j_call: TRBJ2-2; v_call: TRBV11-2; d_call: TRBD2; cdr3_length: 19; cdr3_aa: CASSLVPFGGRMGTGELFF; cdr3_nt: TGTGCCAGCAGCTTGGTACCTTTCGGCGGGAGGATGGGCACCGGGGAGCTGTTTTTT
j_call: TRBJ2-1; v_call: TRBV12-3/TRBV12-4; d_call: NA; cdr3_length: 12; cdr3_aa: CASATSHNEQFF; cdr3_nt: TGTGCCAGCGCGACTTCCCACAATGAGCAGTTCTTC
j_call: TRBJ2-1; v_call: TRBV15; d_call: TRBD2; cdr3_length: 16; cdr3_aa: CATSDPAGASYNEQFF; cdr3_nt: TGTGCCACCAGCGACCCAGCGGGGGCCTCCTACAATGAGCAGTTCTTC
j_call: TRBJ1-2; v_call: TRBV11-3; d_call: NA; cdr3_length: 13; cdr3_aa: CASSPTARYGYTF; cdr3_nt: TGTGCCAGCAGCCCCACAGCCCGCTATGGCTACACCTTC
j_call: TRBJ2-7; v_call: TRBV4-2; d_call: TRBD2; cdr3_length: 15; cdr3_aa: CASSPVAGVSYEQYF; cdr3_nt: TGTGCCAGCAGCCCGGTAGCGGGAGTCTCTTACGAGCAGTACTTC